The clone carrying this TCR delta chain was detected only a few times. For this DNA, TCRdb reports the protein of a much larger clone, which diverges at residue 14, most likely from a read error; the protein presented here is translated directly from the DNA. These data belong to a study of γδ T cells in repeated Plasmodium falciparum infection. Vgamma9/Vdelta2+ and Vdelta2-negative gammadelta T cells were flow-sorted from PBMC for bulk sequencing. V shed 1 base and J shed 1 base, with 25 bases lying between them. The CDR3 length is 20 residues. Germline values: CDR1 TSWWSYY, CDR2 QGS. TCRdb redid the clone calls on the multiplex PCR reads with CATT. This sample yields approximately 50,000 delta-chain clones, of which roughly 2% are seen a single time; around 22% belongs to the top ten.

V is TRDV1 and J is TRDJ1; tentatively, D is TRDD3 (6 bases). The J gene comes from matching the DNA to germline here; TCRdb lacks it. The source of this sequence is a pool of human donors (malaria-infected and uninfected, not separated). The sample consisted of gamma-delta T cells from blood. In DNA, the CDR3 is TGTGCTCTTGGGGAACGGGGCCCGGCTGGGGATTTTCCCCCCACCGATAAACTCATCTTT. Translation: CALGERGPAGDFPPTDKLIF.